Below, 2 T cell receptor beta chains from the same sample are listed, as sequenced in a study of cytomegalovirus exposure and HLA in healthy donors. With 60 Vbeta and 13 Jbeta primers, the PCR was carried out. The table came from immunoSEQ multiplex PCR; TCRdb's copy has only in-frame clones and leaves some out. The table shows more than 95,000 clones, with 13% to 15% occurring only once. Sequenced input: PBMCs. The source of these receptors is a female donor in good health and CMV-seronegative.

The rearrangement uses TRBV5-4 and TRBJ2-2; the match to TRBD2 covers 16 bases. Germline lookup yields CDR1 SGHNT and CDR2 YYREEE (reference sequence). V lost 4 bases, J lost 1 base, and 4 bases stayed unmatched. CDR3 length: 18 residues. The CDR3 sequence: CASSRGTSGGGNTGELFF. The CDR3 DNA is TGTGCCAGCAGCCGCGGGACTAGCGGGGGGGGGAACACCGGGGAGCTGTTTTTT.

DNA for the CDR3: TGTGCCAGCAGGGCCGACGGTGGGGAGCTCAGCAATCAGCCCCAGCATTTT. Its protein is CASRADGGELSNQPQHF. The V call is TRBV2, the J call TRBJ1-5; D gene ambiguous. There are 17 residues in the CDR3. Deletions cut 6 bases from V and 1 base from J, with 19 bases between. The germline CDR1 and CDR2 sequences are SNHLY and FYNNEI.